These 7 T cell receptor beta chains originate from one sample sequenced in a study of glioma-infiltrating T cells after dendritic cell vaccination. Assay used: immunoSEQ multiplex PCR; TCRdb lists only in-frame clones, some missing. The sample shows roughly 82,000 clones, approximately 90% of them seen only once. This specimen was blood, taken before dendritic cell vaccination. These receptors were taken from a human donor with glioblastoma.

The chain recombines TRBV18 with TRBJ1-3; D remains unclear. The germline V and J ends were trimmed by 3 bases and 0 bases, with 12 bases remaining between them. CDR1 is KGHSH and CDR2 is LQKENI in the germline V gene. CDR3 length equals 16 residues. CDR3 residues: CASSPDWNFSGNTIYF. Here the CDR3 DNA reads TGTGCCAGCTCACCGGACTGGAACTTCTCTGGAAACACCATATATTTT.

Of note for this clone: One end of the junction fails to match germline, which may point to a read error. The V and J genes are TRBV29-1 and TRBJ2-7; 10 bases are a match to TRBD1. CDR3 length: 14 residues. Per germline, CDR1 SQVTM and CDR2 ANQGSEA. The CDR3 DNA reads TGCAGCGCCCTAAGGGACAGGGGATCCTCCGAGCAGTACTTC. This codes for CSALRDRGSSEQYF.

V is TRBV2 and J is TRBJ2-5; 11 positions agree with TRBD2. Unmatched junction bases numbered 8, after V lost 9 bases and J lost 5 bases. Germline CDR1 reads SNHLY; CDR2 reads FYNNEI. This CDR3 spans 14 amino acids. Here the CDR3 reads CASRLAGIVETQYF. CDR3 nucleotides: TGTGCCAGTAGACTAGCGGGAATTGTTGAGACCCAGTACTTC.

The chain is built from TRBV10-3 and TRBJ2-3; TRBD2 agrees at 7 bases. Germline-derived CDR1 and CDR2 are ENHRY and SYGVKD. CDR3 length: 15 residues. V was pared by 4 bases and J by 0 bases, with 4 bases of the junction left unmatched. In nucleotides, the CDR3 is TGTGCCATCAGTGCGGGGGGTTCTAGCACAGATACGCAGTATTTT. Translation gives CAISAGGSSTDTQYF.

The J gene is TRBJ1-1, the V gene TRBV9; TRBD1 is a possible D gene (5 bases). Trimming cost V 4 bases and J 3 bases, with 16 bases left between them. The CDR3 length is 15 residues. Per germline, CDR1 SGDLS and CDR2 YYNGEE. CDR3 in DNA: TGTGCCAGCAGCCCAACGGGGGGATATGACACTGAAGCTTTCTTT. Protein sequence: CASSPTGGYDTEAFF.

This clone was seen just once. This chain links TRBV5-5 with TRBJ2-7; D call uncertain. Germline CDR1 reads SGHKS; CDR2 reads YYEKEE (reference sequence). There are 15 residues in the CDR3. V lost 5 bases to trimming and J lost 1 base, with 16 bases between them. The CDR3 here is CASREMGQLSYEQYF. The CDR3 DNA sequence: TGTGCCAGCAGAGAAATGGGCCAGCTATCCTACGAGCAGTACTTC. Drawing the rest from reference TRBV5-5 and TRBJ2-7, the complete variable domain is DAGVTQSPTHLIKTRGQQVTLRCSPISGHKSVSWYQQVLGQGPQFIFQYYEKEERGRGNFPDRFSARQFPNYSSELNVNALLLGDSALYLCASREMGQLSYEQYFGPGTRLTVT.

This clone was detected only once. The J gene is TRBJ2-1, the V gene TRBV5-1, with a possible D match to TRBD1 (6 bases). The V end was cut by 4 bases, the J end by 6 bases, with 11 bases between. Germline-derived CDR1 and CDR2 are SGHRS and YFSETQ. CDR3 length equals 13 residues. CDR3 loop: CASSVGQTNEQFF. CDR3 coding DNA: TGCGCCAGCAGCGTGGGACAAACCAATGAGCAGTTCTTC. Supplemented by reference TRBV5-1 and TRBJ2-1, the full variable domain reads KAGVTQTPRYLIKTRGQQVTLSCSPISGHRSVSWYQQTPGQGLQFLFEYFSETQRNKGNFPGRFSGRQFSNSRSEMNVSTLELGDSALYLCASSVGQTNEQFFGPGTRLTVL.